This T cell receptor beta chain is from a study of T cell repertoires and Cas9 in healthy adults. Study in general: CD4 and CD8 compartments: SpCas9-reactive T cells profiled for potency, cytotoxicity, lineage.

Profiled with immunoSEQ multiplex PCR; TCRdb holds only in-frame clones, not every one. The sample comprises some 20,000 clones, 91% of which are singletons, and approximately 1.5% rests with the top ten. The CDR3 runs to 13 residues. With 4 bases removed from V and 8 bases from J, the gap between germline ends came to 14 bases. In germline, CDR1 is MGHRA, CDR2 YSYEKL. Study observations and caveats: Reportedly, SpCas9-reactive effector T cell proliferation and function were mitigated by SpCas9-reactive Tregs in vitro.

On this clone itself: The antigen is undetermined.

Sequences were obtained from CD4+ effector T cells (CD127+, CD25-, CD137-, CD154-) from PBMCs; culture status not recorded. The TCR comes from a human donor in good health. V and J are TRBV4-1 and TRBJ1-2; D possibly corresponds to TRBD1 (5 bases). The CDR3 nucleotides are TGCGCCAGCAGCCCAGGAGGGGTGGCGGGCTACACCTTC. This encodes CASSPGGVAGYTF.